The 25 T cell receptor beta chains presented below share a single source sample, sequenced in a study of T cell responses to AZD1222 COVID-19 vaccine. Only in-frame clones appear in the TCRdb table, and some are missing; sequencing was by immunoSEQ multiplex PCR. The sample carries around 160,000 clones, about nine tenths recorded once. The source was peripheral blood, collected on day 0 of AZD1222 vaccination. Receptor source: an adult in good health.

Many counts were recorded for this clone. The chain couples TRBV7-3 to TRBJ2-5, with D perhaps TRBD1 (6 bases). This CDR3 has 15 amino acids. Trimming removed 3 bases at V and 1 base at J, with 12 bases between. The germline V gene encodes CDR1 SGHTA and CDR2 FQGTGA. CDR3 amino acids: CASSLSGTPQETQYF. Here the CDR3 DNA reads TGTGCCAGCAGCTTGTCCGGGACACCCCAAGAGACCCAGTACTTC.

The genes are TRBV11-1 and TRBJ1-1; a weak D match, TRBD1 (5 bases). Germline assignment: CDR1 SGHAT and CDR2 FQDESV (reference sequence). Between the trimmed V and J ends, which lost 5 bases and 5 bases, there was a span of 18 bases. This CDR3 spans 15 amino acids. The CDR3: CASSVRRGLRTEAFF. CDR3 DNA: TGTGCCAGCAGCGTAAGACGGGGCTTAAGGACTGAAGCTTTCTTT.

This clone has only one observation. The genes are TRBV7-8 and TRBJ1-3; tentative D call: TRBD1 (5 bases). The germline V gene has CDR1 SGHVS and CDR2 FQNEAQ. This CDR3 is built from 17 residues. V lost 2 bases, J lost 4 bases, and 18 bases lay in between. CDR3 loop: CASSLLAFGTLGNTIYF. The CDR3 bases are TGTGCCAGCAGCTTATTGGCCTTCGGGACGCTCGGAAACACCATATATTTT.

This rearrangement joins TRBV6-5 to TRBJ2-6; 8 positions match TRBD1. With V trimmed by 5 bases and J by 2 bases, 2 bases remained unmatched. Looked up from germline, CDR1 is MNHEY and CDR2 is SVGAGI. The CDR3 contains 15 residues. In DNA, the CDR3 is TGTGCCAGCAGTCAACAGGGGGCTGGGGCCAACGTCCTGACTTTC. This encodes CASSQQGAGANVLTF.

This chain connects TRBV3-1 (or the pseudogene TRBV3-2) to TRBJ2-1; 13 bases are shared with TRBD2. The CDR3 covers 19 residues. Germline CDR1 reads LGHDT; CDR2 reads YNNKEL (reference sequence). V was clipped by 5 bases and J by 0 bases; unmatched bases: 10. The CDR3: CASSFGLAGAPDSYNEQFF. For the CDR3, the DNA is TGTGCCAGCAGCTTCGGACTAGCGGGGGCCCCCGACTCCTACAATGAGCAGTTCTTC.

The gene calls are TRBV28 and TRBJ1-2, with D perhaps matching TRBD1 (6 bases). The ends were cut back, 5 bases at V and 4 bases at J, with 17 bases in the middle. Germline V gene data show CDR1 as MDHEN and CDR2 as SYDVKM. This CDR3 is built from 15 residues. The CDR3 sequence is CASSPAGRGGYGYTF. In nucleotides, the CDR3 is TGTGCCAGCAGTCCCGCCGGCAGGGGAGGCTATGGCTACACCTTC.

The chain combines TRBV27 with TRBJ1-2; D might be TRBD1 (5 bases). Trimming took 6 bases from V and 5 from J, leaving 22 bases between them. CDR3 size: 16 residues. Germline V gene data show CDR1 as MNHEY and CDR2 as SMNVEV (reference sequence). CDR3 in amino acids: CASSRNPTASLYGYTF. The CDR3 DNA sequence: TGTGCCAGCAGCCGTAACCCGACAGCGTCCCTGTATGGCTACACCTTC.

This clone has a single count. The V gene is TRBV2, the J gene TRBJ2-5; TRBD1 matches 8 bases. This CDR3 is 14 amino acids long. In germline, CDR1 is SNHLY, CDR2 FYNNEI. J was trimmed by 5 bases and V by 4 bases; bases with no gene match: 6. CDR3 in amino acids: CASSVGTGWETQYF. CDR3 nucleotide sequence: TGTGCCAGCAGTGTAGGGACAGGCTGGGAGACCCAGTACTTC.

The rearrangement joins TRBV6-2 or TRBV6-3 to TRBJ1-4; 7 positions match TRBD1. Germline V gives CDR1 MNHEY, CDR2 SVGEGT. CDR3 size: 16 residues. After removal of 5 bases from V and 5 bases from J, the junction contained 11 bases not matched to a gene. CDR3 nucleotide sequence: TGTGCCAGCAGTGACCGCCGACAGGGTTTGAATGAAAAACTGTTTTTT. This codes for CASSDRRQGLNEKLFF.

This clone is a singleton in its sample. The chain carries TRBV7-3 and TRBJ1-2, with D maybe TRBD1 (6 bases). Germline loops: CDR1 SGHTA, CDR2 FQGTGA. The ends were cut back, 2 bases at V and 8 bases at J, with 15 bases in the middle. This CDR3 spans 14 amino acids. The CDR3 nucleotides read TGTGCCAGCAGCTTAGAAGGGGGGATTGAAGGCTACACCTTC. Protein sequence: CASSLEGGIEGYTF.

The CDR3 region is CAWSPQTGSNSPLHF. In DNA form, the CDR3 reads TGTGCCTGGAGTCCTCAGACAGGTTCCAATTCACCCCTCCACTTT. The chain carries TRBV30 and TRBJ1-6, with a tentative D call TRBD1 (6 bases). The CDR3 sequence is 15 residues long. Germline assignment: CDR1 GTSNPN and CDR2 SVGIG (reference sequence). V dropped 2 bases and J dropped 7 bases, with 15 bases sitting between them.

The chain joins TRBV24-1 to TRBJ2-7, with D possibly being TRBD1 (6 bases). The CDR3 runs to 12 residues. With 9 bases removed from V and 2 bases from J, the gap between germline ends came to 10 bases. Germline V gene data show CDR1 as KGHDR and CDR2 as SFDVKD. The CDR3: CATEDRAYEQYF. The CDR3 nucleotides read TGTGCCACCGAGGACAGAGCCTACGAGCAGTACTTC.

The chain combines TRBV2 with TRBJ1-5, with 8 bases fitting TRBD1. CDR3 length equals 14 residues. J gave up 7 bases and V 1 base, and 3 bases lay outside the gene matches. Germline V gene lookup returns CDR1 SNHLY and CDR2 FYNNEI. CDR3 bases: TGTGCCAGCAGTGAAGGCAGGGGGCAACAGCCCCAGCATTTT. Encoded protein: CASSEGRGQQPQHF.

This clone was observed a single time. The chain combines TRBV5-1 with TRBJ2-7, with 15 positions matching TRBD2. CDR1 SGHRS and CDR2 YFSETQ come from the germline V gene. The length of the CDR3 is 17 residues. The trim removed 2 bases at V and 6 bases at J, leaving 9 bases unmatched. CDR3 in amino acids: CASSFLPGLAGGSEQYF. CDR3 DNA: TGCGCCAGCAGCTTTTTACCGGGACTAGCGGGAGGCAGCGAGCAGTACTTC.

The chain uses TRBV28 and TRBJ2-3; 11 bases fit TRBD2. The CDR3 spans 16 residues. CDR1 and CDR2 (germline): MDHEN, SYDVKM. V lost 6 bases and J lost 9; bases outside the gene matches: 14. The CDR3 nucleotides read TGTGCCAGCAGCCTGGGGCTAGCGGGAGGAATAGGAACGCAGTATTTT. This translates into CASSLGLAGGIGTQYF.

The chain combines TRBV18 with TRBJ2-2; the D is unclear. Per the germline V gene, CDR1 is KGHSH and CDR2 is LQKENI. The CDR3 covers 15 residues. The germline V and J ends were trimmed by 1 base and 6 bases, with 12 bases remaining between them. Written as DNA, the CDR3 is TGTGCCAGCTCACCACTGCGCAGGAGCGCCGGGGAGCTGTTTTTT. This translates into CASSPLRRSAGELFF.

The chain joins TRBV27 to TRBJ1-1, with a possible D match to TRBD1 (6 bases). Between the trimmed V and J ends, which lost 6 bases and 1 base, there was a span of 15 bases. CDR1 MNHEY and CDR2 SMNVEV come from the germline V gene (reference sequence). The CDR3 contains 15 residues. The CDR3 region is CASRRGPGRNTEAFF. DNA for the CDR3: TGTGCCAGCAGGCGGGGGCCAGGGAGGAACACTGAAGCTTTCTTT.

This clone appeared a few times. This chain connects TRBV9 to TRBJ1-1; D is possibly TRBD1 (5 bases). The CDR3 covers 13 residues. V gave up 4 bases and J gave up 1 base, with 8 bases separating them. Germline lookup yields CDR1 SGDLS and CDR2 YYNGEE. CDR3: CASSQDTNTEAFF. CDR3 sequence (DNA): TGTGCCAGCAGCCAGGACACGAACACTGAAGCTTTCTTT.

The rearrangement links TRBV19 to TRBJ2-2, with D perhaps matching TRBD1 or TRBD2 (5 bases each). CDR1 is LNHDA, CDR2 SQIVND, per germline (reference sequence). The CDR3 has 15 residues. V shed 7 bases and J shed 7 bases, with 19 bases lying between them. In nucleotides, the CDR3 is TGTGCCAGTAAAGAGGTGGGGCTTCGGGGCGGGGAGCTGTTTTTT. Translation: CASKEVGLRGGELFF.

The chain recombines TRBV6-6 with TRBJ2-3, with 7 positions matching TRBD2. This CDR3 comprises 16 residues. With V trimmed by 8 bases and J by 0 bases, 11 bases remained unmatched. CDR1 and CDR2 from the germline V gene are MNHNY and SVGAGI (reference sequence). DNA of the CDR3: TGTGCCAGCTCCCTAGCGGAAGAGACTAGCACAGATACGCAGTATTTT. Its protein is CASSLAEETSTDTQYF.

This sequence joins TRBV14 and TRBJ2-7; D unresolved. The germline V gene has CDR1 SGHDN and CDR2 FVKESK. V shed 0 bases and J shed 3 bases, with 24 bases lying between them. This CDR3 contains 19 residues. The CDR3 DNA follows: TGTGCCAGCAGCCAAGAGATATGTCCCAGGCAGCTTCGTTTCTACGAGCAGTACTTC. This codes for CASSQEICPRQLRFYEQYF.

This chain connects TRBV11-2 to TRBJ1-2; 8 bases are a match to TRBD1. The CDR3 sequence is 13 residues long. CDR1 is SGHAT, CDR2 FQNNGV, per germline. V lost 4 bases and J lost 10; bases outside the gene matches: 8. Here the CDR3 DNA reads TGTGCCAGCAGCTACTCGGGACAGGTAGACTACACCTTC. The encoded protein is CASSYSGQVDYTF.

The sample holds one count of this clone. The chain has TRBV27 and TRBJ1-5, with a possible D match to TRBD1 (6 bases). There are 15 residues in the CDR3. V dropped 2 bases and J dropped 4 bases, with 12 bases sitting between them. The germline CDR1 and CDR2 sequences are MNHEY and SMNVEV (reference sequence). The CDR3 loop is CASSLRTENNQPQHF. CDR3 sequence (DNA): TGTGCCAGCAGTTTAAGGACAGAGAATAATCAGCCCCAGCATTTT.

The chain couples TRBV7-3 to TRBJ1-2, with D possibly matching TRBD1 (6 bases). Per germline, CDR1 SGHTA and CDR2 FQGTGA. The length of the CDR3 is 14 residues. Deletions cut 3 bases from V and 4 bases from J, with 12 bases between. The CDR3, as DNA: TGTGCCAGCAGCTTCGGACAGAACGTCTATGGCTACACCTTC. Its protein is CASSFGQNVYGYTF.

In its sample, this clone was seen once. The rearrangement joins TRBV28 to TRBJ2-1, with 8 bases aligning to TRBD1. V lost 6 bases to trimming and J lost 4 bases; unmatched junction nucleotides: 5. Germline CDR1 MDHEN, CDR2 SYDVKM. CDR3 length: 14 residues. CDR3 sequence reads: CASRGQGRYNEQFF. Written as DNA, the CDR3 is TGTGCCAGCAGAGGACAGGGCCGGTACAATGAGCAGTTCTTC. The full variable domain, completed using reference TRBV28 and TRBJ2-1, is DVKVTQSSRYLVKRTGEKVFLECVQDMDHENMFWYRQDPGLGLRLIYFSYDVKMKEKGDIPEGYSVSREKKERFSLILESASTNQTSMYLCASRGQGRYNEQFFGPGTRLTVL.